This T cell receptor (beta chain) appears in the sequencing data of a study of T cell repertoires in aging, cancer and after chemotherapy. Study summary: Donor ages fell into six groups from 30 or younger up to 70 or older. Clear clonal overlap appeared across healthy donor samples taken over several months to years. Regarding the study as a whole: In each cancer cohort, median generation probability increased across chemotherapy, suggesting thymic output rebounded. These repertoire data do not allow conclusions about immunological memory after chemotherapy.

Concerning this clonotype itself: Its antigen remains unidentified.

This CDR3 is 15 amino acids long. V shed 8 bases and J 1 base; nucleotides not matched to a gene: 4. Germline CDR1 is MNHEY and CDR2 is SMNVEV (reference sequence). A mixed TRB-A/B primer pool amplified rearranged TRB by multiplex touch-down PCR. MiXCR, applied by TCRdb to the multiplex PCR reads, yields one record per CDR3 protein. Altogether some 9,000 distinct CDR3 sequences are present, approximately 25% being singletons, with the ten largest covering roughly 2.6%. Peripheral blood genomic DNA, not sorted cells or RNA, was the template. Sample: blood. The rearrangement links TRBV27 to TRBJ2-1, with 11 bases identical to TRBD2. This clonotype was obtained from a human donor in good health. The CDR3 bases are TGTGCCAGCGTCCGACTAGCGGGGTCCTACAATGAGCAGTTCTTC. Encoded protein: CASVRLAGSYNEQFF.